This T cell receptor beta chain was captured in a study of blood T cells in healthy people across ages. Study-wide findings and caveats: CMV status of donors was unknown, possibly confounding expanded clonotype changes.

About this clonotype itself: Its matching antigen is unknown.

A J-beta primer mix and a sample-barcoded 5' primer were used in a second PCR of roughly 7 to 12 cycles. Each cDNA molecule, via a template-switch adaptor with 12 random nucleotides, was tagged. TCRdb reprocessed the 5' RACE reads with MiXCR, giving one entry per CDR3 protein. The data contain 780,000 or so distinct CDR3 sequences, more than 55% of them seen just once; the ten biggest clones take up 20% to 30%. CDR3 length: 16 amino acids. Trimming shortened V by 0 bases and J by 3 bases, and 14 bases separated the two germline ends. CDR1 MNHEY and CDR2 SMNVEV come from the germline V gene (reference sequence). Donors each provided around 9 milliliters of peripheral blood. Total RNA amounts of at least 5.5 micrograms were extracted per sample.

This TCR derives from a man aged 40-50 years in good health. Material for sequencing was blood. The chain recombines TRBV27 with TRBJ1-2; D not certain. As DNA, the CDR3 is TGTGCCAGCAGTTTATCGACGGGGTCCGGCTACTATGGCTACACCTTC. The encoded protein is CASSLSTGSGYYGYTF.